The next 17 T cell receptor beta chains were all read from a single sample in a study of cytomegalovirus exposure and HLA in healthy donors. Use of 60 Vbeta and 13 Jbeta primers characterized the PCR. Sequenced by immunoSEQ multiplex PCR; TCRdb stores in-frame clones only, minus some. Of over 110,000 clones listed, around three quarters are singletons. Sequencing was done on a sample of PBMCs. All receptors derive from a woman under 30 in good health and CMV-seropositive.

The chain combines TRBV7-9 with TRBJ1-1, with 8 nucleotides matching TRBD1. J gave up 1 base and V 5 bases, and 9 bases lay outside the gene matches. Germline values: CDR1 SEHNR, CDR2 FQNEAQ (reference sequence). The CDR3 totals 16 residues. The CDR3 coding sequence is TGTGCCAGCAGCCCAAGCCTAGGGACAGGGAACACTGAAGCTTTCTTT. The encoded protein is CASSPSLGTGNTEAFF. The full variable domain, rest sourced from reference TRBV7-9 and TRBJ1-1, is DTGVSQNPRHKITKRGQNVTFRCDPISEHNRLYWYRQTLGQGPEFLTYFQNEAQLEKSRLLSDRFSAERPKGSFSTLEIQRTEQGDSAMYLCASSPSLGTGNTEAFFGQGTRLTVV.

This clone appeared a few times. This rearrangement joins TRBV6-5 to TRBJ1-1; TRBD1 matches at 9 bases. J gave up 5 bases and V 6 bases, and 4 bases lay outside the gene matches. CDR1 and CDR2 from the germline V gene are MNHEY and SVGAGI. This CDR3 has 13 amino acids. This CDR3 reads CASRPDRGTEAFF. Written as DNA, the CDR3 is TGTGCCAGCAGACCCGACAGGGGGACTGAAGCTTTCTTT.

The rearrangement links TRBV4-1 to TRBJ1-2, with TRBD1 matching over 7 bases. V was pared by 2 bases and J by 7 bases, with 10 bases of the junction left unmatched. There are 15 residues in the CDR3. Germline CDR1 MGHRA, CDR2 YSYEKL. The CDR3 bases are TGCGCCAGCAGCCAATACGTCCTGGGGGACAGTGGCTACACCTTC. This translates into CASSQYVLGDSGYTF.

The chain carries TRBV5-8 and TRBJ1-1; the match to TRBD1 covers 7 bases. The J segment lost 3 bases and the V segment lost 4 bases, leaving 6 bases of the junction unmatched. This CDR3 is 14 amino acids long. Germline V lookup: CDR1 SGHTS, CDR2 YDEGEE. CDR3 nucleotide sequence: TGTGCCAGCAGCAAGGGACAGTTGGACACTGAAGCTTTCTTT. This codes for CASSKGQLDTEAFF. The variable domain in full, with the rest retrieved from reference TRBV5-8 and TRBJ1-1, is EAGVTQSPTHLIKTRGQQATLRCSPISGHTSVYWYQQALGLGLQFLLWYDEGEERNRGNFPPRFSGRQFPNYSSELNVNALELEDSALYLCASSKGQLDTEAFFGQGTRLTVV.

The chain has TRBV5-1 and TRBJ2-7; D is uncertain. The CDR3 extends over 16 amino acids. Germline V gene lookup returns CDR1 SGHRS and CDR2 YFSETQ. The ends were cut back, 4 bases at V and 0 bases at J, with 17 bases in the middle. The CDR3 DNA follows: TGCGCCAGCAGCCCGCCCAGGTCTGGGTACTCCTACGAGCAGTACTTC. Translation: CASSPPRSGYSYEQYF. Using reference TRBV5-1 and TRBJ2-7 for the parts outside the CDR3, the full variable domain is KAGVTQTPRYLIKTRGQQVTLSCSPISGHRSVSWYQQTPGQGLQFLFEYFSETQRNKGNFPGRFSGRQFSNSRSEMNVSTLELGDSALYLCASSPPRSGYSYEQYFGPGTRLTVT.

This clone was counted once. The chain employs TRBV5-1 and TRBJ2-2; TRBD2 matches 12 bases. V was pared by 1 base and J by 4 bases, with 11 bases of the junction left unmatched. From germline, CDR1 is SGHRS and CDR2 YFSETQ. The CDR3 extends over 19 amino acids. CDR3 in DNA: TGCGCCAGCAGCTTGCGGCTAGCGGGGGGGCCGATGTCCACCGGGGAGCTGTTTTTT. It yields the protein CASSLRLAGGPMSTGELFF. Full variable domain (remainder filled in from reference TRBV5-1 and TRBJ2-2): KAGVTQTPRYLIKTRGQQVTLSCSPISGHRSVSWYQQTPGQGLQFLFEYFSETQRNKGNFPGRFSGRQFSNSRSEMNVSTLELGDSALYLCASSLRLAGGPMSTGELFFGEGSRLTVL.

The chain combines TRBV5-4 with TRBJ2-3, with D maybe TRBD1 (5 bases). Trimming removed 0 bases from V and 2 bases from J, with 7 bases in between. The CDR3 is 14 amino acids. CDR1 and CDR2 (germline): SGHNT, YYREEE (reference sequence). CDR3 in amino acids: CASSLGQLTDTQYF. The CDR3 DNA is TGTGCCAGCAGCTTGGGACAGCTCACAGATACGCAGTATTTT. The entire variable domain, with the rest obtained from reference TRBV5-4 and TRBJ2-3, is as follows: ETGVTQSPTHLIKTRGQQVTLRCSSQSGHNTVSWYQQALGQGPQFIFQYYREEENGRGNFPPRFSGLQFPNYSSELNVNALELDDSALYLCASSLGQLTDTQYFGPGTRLTVL.

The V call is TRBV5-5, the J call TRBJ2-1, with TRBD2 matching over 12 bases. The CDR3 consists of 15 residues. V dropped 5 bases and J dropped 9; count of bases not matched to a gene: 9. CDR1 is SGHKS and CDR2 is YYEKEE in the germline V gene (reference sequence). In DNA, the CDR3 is TGTGCCAGCAGGTTTCTAGCGGGGGGGCTAGGTGAGCAGTTCTTC. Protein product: CASRFLAGGLGEQFF.

The CDR3 sequence is CASTLGQDTIYF. CDR3 bases: TGTGCCAGTACCCTTGGACAGGACACCATATATTTT. The chain uses TRBV19 and TRBJ1-3, with 7 bases that match TRBD1. V dropped 7 bases and J dropped 8; count of bases not matched to a gene: 5. The CDR3 has 12 residues. CDR1 is LNHDA, CDR2 SQIVND, per germline (reference sequence).

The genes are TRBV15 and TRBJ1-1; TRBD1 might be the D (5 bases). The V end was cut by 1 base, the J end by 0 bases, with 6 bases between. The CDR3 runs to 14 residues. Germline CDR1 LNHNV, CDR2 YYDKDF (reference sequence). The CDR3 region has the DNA TGTGCCACCAGCAGAGGACAGATGAACACTGAAGCTTTCTTT. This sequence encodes CATSRGQMNTEAFF.

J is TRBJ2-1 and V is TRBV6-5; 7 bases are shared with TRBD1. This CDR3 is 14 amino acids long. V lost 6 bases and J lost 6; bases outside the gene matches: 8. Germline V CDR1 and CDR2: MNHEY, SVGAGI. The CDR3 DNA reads TGTGCCAGCAGCGACAGGGAATACGGCAATGAGCAGTTCTTC. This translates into CASSDREYGNEQFF.

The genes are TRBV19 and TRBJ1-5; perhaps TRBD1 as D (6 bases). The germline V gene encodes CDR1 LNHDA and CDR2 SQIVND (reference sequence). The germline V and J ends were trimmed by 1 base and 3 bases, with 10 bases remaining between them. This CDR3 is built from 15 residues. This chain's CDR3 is CASSIAQGNNQPQHF. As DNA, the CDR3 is TGTGCCAGTAGTATAGCACAGGGAAACAATCAGCCCCAGCATTTT.

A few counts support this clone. For the CDR3, the DNA is TGTGCCAGCAGCTTAGGTAGCGGTAACCAAGAGACCCAGTACTTC. It translates to CASSLGSGNQETQYF. The gene calls are TRBV7-9 and TRBJ2-5, with D possibly TRBD2 on 6 matching bases. CDR3 length equals 15 residues. V was pared by 1 base and J by 0 bases, with 9 bases between. Germline values: CDR1 SEHNR, CDR2 FQNEAQ (reference sequence).

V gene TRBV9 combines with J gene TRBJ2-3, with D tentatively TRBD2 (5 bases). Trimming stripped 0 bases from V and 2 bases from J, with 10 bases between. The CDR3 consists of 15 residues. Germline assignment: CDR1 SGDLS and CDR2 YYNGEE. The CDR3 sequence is CASSVGTSNTDTQYF. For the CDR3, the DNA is TGTGCCAGCAGCGTAGGGACTTCCAACACAGATACGCAGTATTTT.

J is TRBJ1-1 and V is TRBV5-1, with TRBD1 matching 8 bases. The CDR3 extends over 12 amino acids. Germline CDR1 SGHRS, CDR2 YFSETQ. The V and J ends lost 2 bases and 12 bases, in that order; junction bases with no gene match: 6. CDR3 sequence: CASSLGTGVSFF. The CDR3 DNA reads TGCGCCAGCAGCTTAGGGACAGGCGTATCTTTCTTT.

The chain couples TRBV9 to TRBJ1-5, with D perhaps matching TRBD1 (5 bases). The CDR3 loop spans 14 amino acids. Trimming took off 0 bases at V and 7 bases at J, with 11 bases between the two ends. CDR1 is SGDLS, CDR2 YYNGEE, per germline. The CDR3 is CASSVEDNPQPQHF. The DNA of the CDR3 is TGTGCCAGCAGCGTAGAGGACAATCCCCAGCCCCAGCATTTT.

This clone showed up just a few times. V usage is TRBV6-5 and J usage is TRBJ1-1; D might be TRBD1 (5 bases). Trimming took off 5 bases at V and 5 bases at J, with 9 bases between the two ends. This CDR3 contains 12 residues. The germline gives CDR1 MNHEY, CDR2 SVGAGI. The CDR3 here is CASSEAGTEAFF. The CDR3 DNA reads TGTGCCAGCAGTGAAGCAGGGACTGAAGCTTTCTTT.